The following is a T cell receptor (beta chain) sequence with its context. This clone has only one observation. This receptor's antigen is unknown. It has no much larger one-base neighbor in the sample; base qualities were not kept. Whole blood was collected in K2EDTA tubes by collaborating institutions according to the institutions' own protocols. For TCRbeta analysis, collaborator samples were shipped as frozen whole blood, as isolated PBMCs, or as DNA extracted from either sample type. TCRbeta CDR3 regions were amplified from genomic DNA using the immunoSEQ Assay, a bias-controlled multiplex PCR. Processing in the source paper ran as follows. The number of nucleated cells in each sample was estimated by amplification of reference gene primers within the assay. Sequence reads were collapsed and filtered to measure the absolute abundance of every unique TCRbeta CDR3 rearrangement. For each sample, productive Simpson clonality was calculated as the square root of Simpson's diversity index across productive rearrangements. TCRdb carries this immuneACCESS record with in-frame sequences only. Its versions omit some clonotypes, under half of them owing to an unresolved V gene in the studies checked, with the rest unexplained. V, J and clone size are taken as reported in that table, and D and trimming were inferred from the DNA itself. This sample has fewer than 65,000 clones in its table, and more than 90% of those were observed once. The ten largest clones take up 3.9% of the sample.

These data originate in a study of blood T cell repertoires in COVID-19 (dated by TCRdb to 2018 to 2021). For the wider study: Samples covering the acute and convalescent phases of COVID-19 were provided by collaborators in the United States, Italy and Spain. The dataset comprised deeply sampled blood TCRbeta repertoires from subjects exposed to, actively infected with, or recovered from COVID-19. The repertoires were made available in a free public database intended to serve as a resource for research on the immune response to SARS-CoV-2. Where available, HLA class I and class II types were obtained from metadata supplied by the sample provider rather than from assay-based typing. The material from the prospective study consisted of cDNA or gDNA derived from T cells, B-cell-depleted T cells, or PBMCs. Sample metadata almost always included a de-identified subject ID, COVID-19 status, age in years and sex. The samples were drawn from two sources: the first 160 participants of the ongoing ImmuneRACE study, and fewer than 1,500 subjects contributed by 6 global collaborators. Study-level results and caveats: The amount of clinical and demographic metadata varied by source and participant and was provided uncurated.

Trimming costs V 6 bases and J 6 bases, and their ends lie 16 bases apart. Reading from cysteine to phenylalanine, the CDR3 counts 14 amino acids. Here the CDR3 DNA is all that survives: 42 bases in frame from base 1. The germline V gene (reference sequence) sets CDR1 to LGHDT and CDR2 to YNNKEL. Source material: peripheral blood. In this chain, TRBV3-1 (or the pseudogene TRBV3-2) is recombined with TRBJ2-3; the D gene is perhaps TRBD2, from 6 matching bases. This receptor was taken from a man aged 50-59 years with acute or convalescent COVID-19. The CDR3 region reads CASSRFLGRDTQYF. DNA sequence: TGTGCCAGCAGTCGTTTCCTAGGGAGGGATACGCAGTATTTT.